This TCR beta chain comes out of a study of molecular identifiers for immune sequencing clone quantification. Study outcomes and limitations: Beyond 20 RNA copies, clones held over 99% of effector molecules, compared with under 1% in naive cells. About a million naive cells reportedly did not prevent detection of spiked Jurkat TCR RNA from one cell.

This clonotype has at least ten counts. The antigen is unknown. The use of previously described methods and listed TCR primers produced the bulk TCR libraries. From the PCR reads, TCRdb called clonotypes with MiXCR, one entry per CDR3 protein. The table includes more than 450,000 distinct CDR3 sequences, about 20% detected once. Germline CDR1 reads SEHNR; CDR2 reads FQNEAQ (reference sequence). V was pared by 4 bases and J by 6 bases, with 9 bases between. This CDR3 is built from 12 residues. This clonotype was sampled from a human donor in good health. Some libraries in this study had Jurkat cell RNA spiked in. The material sequenced was naive CD8+ T cells from blood, with Jurkat cell RNA spiked in. The subset: FACS-sorted CD8+CD4-CCR7+CD45RA+ naive T cells. V and J are TRBV7-9 and TRBJ1-1; no clear D gene. This chain's CDR3 is CASSYVAPEAFF. The DNA for the CDR3 is TGTGCCAGCAGCTATGTGGCTCCTGAAGCTTTCTTT.